One and the same sample provided the 8 T cell receptor beta chains below, sequenced in a study of T cells expressing NK-cell markers. TCRdb reworked the 5' RACE reads into one entry per CDR3 protein, no DNA. Here the sample table reports about 150,000 distinct CDR3 sequences. Sequencing was performed on blood T cells: a sorted CD56 or NKG2C T cell subset, CD4+ or CD8+ T cells, or bulk PBMC T cells (not recorded which). Receptor source: a man aged 18 to 69 in good health.

The rearrangement joins TRBV10-3 to TRBJ2-2; the TCRdb D gene call, TRBD2, has no DNA to confirm it. Germline values: CDR1 ENHRY, CDR2 SYGVKD. CDR3 length: 15 residues. CDR3 region: CAISEEGADTGELFF.

The chain combines TRBV20-1 with TRBJ2-1; TCRdb gives TRBD1 as the D gene, but with no DNA this cannot be confirmed. In germline, CDR1 is DFQATT, CDR2 SNEGSKA (reference sequence). The CDR3 covers 14 residues. CDR3 region: CSANRAAAYNEQFF.

J is TRBJ2-1 and V is TRBV7-8; TCRdb indicates TRBD1, and absent DNA this call remains unverified. The CDR3 runs 16 residues. From germline, CDR1 is SGHVS and CDR2 FQNEAQ. The CDR3 region is CASSAWTGGSYNEQFF.

The chain uses TRBV20-1 and TRBJ2-7; without DNA, the TCRdb call of TRBD1 cannot be checked. The length of the CDR3 is 16 residues. The germline V gene has CDR1 DFQATT and CDR2 SNEGSKA (reference sequence). The CDR3: CSARDLHRGTTYEQYF.

The chain joins TRBV2 to TRBJ2-7. The CDR3 is 15 amino acids. CDR1 and CDR2 (germline): SNHLY, FYNNEI. The chain's CDR3 is CASKRSGNPLYEQYF.

The rearrangement links TRBV3-1 to TRBJ1-6. This CDR3 region has 18 residues. CDR1 LGHDT and CDR2 YNNKEL come from the germline V gene (reference sequence). The CDR3 protein is CASSQLMGGGSYNSPLHF.

CDR3 sequence reads: CASSPGGPIYSPLHF. The chain combines TRBV27 with TRBJ1-6; as DNA is missing, the TRBD1 call by TCRdb cannot be tested. Germline V gene lookup returns CDR1 MNHEY and CDR2 SMNVEV (reference sequence). CDR3 length equals 15 residues.

The rearrangement uses TRBV12-3 or TRBV12-4 and TRBJ2-3; the D gene TCRdb calls, TRBD1, cannot be checked with no DNA. The CDR3 runs 14 residues. CDR3 protein: CASSQYRDRDTQYF.